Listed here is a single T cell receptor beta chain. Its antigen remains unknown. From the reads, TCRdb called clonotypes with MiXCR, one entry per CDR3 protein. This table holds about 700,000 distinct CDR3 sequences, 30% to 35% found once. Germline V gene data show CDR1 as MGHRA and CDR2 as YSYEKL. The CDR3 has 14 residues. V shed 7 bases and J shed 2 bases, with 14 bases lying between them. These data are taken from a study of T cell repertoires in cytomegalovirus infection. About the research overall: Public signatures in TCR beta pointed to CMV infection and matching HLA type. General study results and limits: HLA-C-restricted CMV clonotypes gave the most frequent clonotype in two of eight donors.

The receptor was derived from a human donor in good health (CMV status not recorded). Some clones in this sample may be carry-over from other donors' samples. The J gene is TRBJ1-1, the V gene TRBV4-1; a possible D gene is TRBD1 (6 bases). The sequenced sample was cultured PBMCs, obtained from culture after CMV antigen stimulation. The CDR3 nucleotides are TGCGCCAGCACCGACAGGTGGCGAAACACTGAAGCTTTCTTT. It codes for CASTDRWRNTEAFF.